Each of the 21 T cell receptor beta chains below was sequenced from the same sample in a study of T cell repertoires in cytomegalovirus infection. TCRdb called the reads again in MiXCR, with one record for every CDR3 protein. Of about 180,000 distinct CDR3 sequences in the sample, about a sixth were seen once. What was sequenced was CD8+ T cells from PBMCs. The receptors come from a human donor in good health (CMV status not recorded). Some clones in this sample may be carry-over from other donors' samples.

This rearrangement joins TRBV7-9 to TRBJ2-1; D unresolved. This CDR3 has 14 amino acids. The V gene's germline CDR1 is SEHNR and CDR2 FQNEAQ (reference sequence). With 6 bases removed from V and 0 bases from J, the gap between germline ends came to 9 bases. The CDR3 DNA follows: TGTGCCAGCAGAGACCGGAGCTCCTACAATGAGCAGTTCTTC. Translated, it gives CASRDRSSYNEQFF.

The V and J genes are TRBV9 and TRBJ2-5; D may correspond to TRBD1 or TRBD2 (6 bases each). Germline CDR1 SGDLS, CDR2 YYNGEE. The germline V and J ends were trimmed by 4 bases and 5 bases, with 15 bases remaining between them. The CDR3 sequence is 14 residues long. CDR3 sequence (DNA): TGTGCCAGCAGCCCCGAAGGGGGGATGGAGACCCAGTACTTC. Its protein is CASSPEGGMETQYF.

DNA of the CDR3: TGTGCCAGCAGCTCTGGATACGCTGAAGCTTTCTTT. This sequence encodes CASSSGYAEAFF. V gene TRBV7-9 combines with J gene TRBJ1-1, with D unresolved. V was clipped by 4 bases and J by 6 bases, with 9 bases between them. The germline V gene encodes CDR1 SEHNR and CDR2 FQNEAQ (reference sequence). The CDR3 is made up of 12 amino acids.

This clonotype was found a few times. The genes are TRBV7-9 and TRBJ2-7, with D perhaps matching TRBD1 (6 bases). The CDR3 runs 11 residues. Trimming left V 9 bases short and J 3 bases short, with 9 bases between. Germline assignment: CDR1 SEHNR and CDR2 FQNEAQ (reference sequence). For the CDR3, the DNA is TGTGCCAGTGAACAGGGCTACGAGCAGTACTTC. This gives the protein CASEQGYEQYF.

A few counts support this clonotype. This chain links TRBV27 with TRBJ1-1, with TRBD1 as a possible D gene (5 bases). Germline assignment: CDR1 MNHEY and CDR2 SMNVEV (reference sequence). The CDR3 is 13 residues long. Between the trimmed V and J ends, which lost 0 bases and 10 bases, there was a span of 12 bases. CDR3 DNA: TGTGCCAGCAGTTTATCCGGGGGTCGGGGAGCTTTCTTT. Amino acid sequence: CASSLSGGRGAFF.

This rearrangement joins TRBV10-3 to TRBJ1-1; D ambiguous. V lost 3 bases, J lost 6 bases, and 8 bases lay in between. The CDR3 covers 12 residues. Looked up from germline, CDR1 is ENHRY and CDR2 is SYGVKD. CDR3 sequence (DNA): TGTGCCATCAGTGATTTTTCATCTGAAGCTTTCTTT. It encodes CAISDFSSEAFF.

The rearrangement uses TRBV11-2 and TRBJ1-4; D uncertain. CDR1 and CDR2 from the germline V gene are SGHAT and FQNNGV. There are 13 residues in the CDR3. The V end lost 2 bases, the J end lost 3 bases, and 4 bases lay between the germline ends. The CDR3 DNA is TGTGCCAGCAGCTTAAGCCCTAATGAAAAACTGTTTTTT. Translation gives CASSLSPNEKLFF. The whole variable domain, filled in from reference TRBV11-2 and TRBJ1-4, reads EAGVAQSPRYKIIEKRQSVAFWCNPISGHATLYWYQQILGQGPKLLIQFQNNGVVDDSQLPKDRFSAERLKGVDSTLKIQPAKLEDSAVYLCASSLSPNEKLFFGSGTQLSVL.

This clonotype was counted once. The chain employs TRBV7-9 and TRBJ2-7; 9 nucleotides match TRBD1. Germline assignment: CDR1 SEHNR and CDR2 FQNEAQ (reference sequence). The CDR3 runs to 17 residues. V lost 5 bases to trimming and J lost 4 bases; unmatched junction nucleotides: 15. The CDR3 reads CASSGSVGGTGIYEQYF. Here the CDR3 DNA reads TGTGCCAGCAGCGGATCCGTCGGCGGGACAGGGATATACGAGCAGTACTTC.

The genes are TRBV12-3 or TRBV12-4 and TRBJ2-7, with D possibly being TRBD1 (5 bases). CDR3 length: 14 amino acids. The germline V and J ends were trimmed by 7 bases and 3 bases, with 16 bases remaining between them. The CDR3 DNA follows: TGTGCCAGCACCTTAAGAACACAGGTCTACGAGCAGTACTTC. It codes for CASTLRTQVYEQYF.

This clonotype was counted a few times. This chain uses TRBV7-4 with TRBJ1-2; D is ambiguous. Per the germline V gene, CDR1 is SGHVT and CDR2 is SQSDAQ. V lost 7 bases and J 1 base, leaving 22 bases between the germline ends. CDR3 size: 17 residues. DNA for the CDR3: TGTGCCAGCACCCCCCGGGCGCGACAAGCTCATAACTATGGCTACACCTTC. It encodes CASTPRARQAHNYGYTF.

About this clonotype itself: This CDR3 fails to terminate in the conserved phenylalanine or tryptophan, so it likely reflects a read error. This chain joins TRBV4-1 and TRBJ2-7; 14 positions agree with TRBD2. V lost 2 bases and J lost 2; bases outside the gene matches: 8. Germline V CDR1 and CDR2: MGHRA, YSYEKL. This CDR3 region has 18 residues. CDR3 bases: TGCGCCAGCAGCCAACAGACTAGCGGGGGGGATATTGCCTACGAGCAGTACTTG. Protein product: CASSQQTSGGDIAYEQYL.

This clonotype was found a few times. V and J are TRBV7-6 and TRBJ1-1; D gene uncertain. With 2 bases removed from V and 0 bases from J, the gap between germline ends came to 13 bases. The germline V gene has CDR1 SGHVS and CDR2 FNYEAQ. The CDR3 totals 16 residues. For the CDR3, the DNA is TGTGCCAGCAGCTTATCGGACGCCGGGGTGAACACTGAAGCTTTCTTT. This codes for CASSLSDAGVNTEAFF.

This clonotype was detected only a few times. The rearrangement uses TRBV7-9 and TRBJ2-5; weak D call: TRBD2 (6 bases). The V end lost 3 bases, the J end lost 2 bases, and 13 bases lay between the germline ends. CDR3 length: 15 residues. Germline CDR1 reads SEHNR; CDR2 reads FQNEAQ (reference sequence). The CDR3 DNA follows: TGTGCCAGCAGCTTGACTAGTATAAGTCAAGAGACCCAGTACTTC. Its translation is CASSLTSISQETQYF.

The CDR3 reads CASSATTYNEQFF. In DNA, the CDR3 is TGTGCCAGCAGTGCGACTACCTACAATGAGCAGTTCTTC. This chain uses TRBV25-1 with TRBJ2-1, with TRBD2 as a possible D gene (5 bases). The V gene lost 4 bases and the J gene lost 2 bases, with 6 bases spanning the gap. The CDR3 sequence is 13 residues long. From germline, CDR1 is MGHDK and CDR2 SYGVNS.

The gene calls are TRBV29-1 and TRBJ1-2; no clear D gene. Germline V gene sequence: CDR1 SQVTM, CDR2 ANQGSEA. CDR3 length equals 11 residues. Trimming pared 6 bases from V and 8 bases from J, leaving 13 bases between. For the CDR3, the DNA is TGCAGCGTCGAGGCCAGGCGAGGCTACACCTTC. Protein: CSVEARRGYTF.

The chain links TRBV29-1 to TRBJ2-1, with D unresolved. V dropped 4 bases and J dropped 1 base, with 14 bases sitting between them. The CDR3 spans 15 residues. Germline V CDR1 and CDR2: SQVTM, ANQGSEA. CDR3 protein: CSVGPKSLSYNEQFF. For the CDR3, the DNA is TGCAGCGTTGGGCCGAAGAGTTTATCCTACAATGAGCAGTTCTTC.

In its sample, this clonotype was seen a few times. The rearrangement links TRBV10-3 to TRBJ2-1; the D gene could be TRBD1 or TRBD2 (6 bases each). Trimming pared 3 bases from V and 8 bases from J, leaving 14 bases between. Germline V gene data show CDR1 as ENHRY and CDR2 as SYGVKD. The CDR3 runs to 14 residues. The CDR3, as DNA: TGTGCCATCAGTGATAAGGGGGGCACCGATGAGCAGTTCTTC. Protein sequence: CAISDKGGTDEQFF.

The chain couples TRBV28 to TRBJ1-2, with 8 bases that match TRBD1. Germline V lookup: CDR1 MDHEN, CDR2 SYDVKM. V was clipped by 6 bases and J by 4 bases; unmatched bases: 13. This CDR3 has 16 amino acids. As DNA, the CDR3 is TGTGCCAGCAGCCATATCAGGGGGCTGGAAAGCTATGGCTACACCTTC. The encoded protein is CASSHIRGLESYGYTF.

This clonotype showed up just a few times. The gene calls are TRBV6-2 or TRBV6-3 and TRBJ1-5, with 9 nucleotides matching TRBD1. The CDR3 length is 14 residues. The germline V gene has CDR1 MNHEY and CDR2 SVGEGT. Trimming removed 5 bases from V and 5 bases from J; junction bases left unmatched: 4. The CDR3 reads CASSVTGGYQPQHF. The CDR3 DNA follows: TGTGCCAGCAGTGTGACAGGGGGATATCAGCCCCAGCATTTT.

This clonotype has only a few counts. CDR3 in amino acids: CASSMAHLTEAFF. The CDR3 bases are TGTGCCAGTAGTATGGCGCATCTGACTGAAGCTTTCTTT. The rearrangement links TRBV19 to TRBJ1-1; no reliable D call. This CDR3 is built from 13 residues. V was trimmed by 3 bases and J by 5 bases, leaving 10 bases between them. Per germline, CDR1 LNHDA and CDR2 SQIVND (reference sequence).

This clonotype occurred a few times. The rearrangement joins TRBV7-2 to TRBJ2-7, with D perhaps matching TRBD1 (5 bases). The CDR3 spans 13 residues. Trimming took 1 base from V and 7 from J, leaving 11 bases between them. CDR1 SGHTA and CDR2 FQGNSA come from the germline V gene. The CDR3 spells CASSLVGPREQYF. CDR3 sequence (DNA): TGTGCCAGCAGCTTAGTGGGGCCTCGAGAGCAGTACTTC.